This T cell receptor (beta chain) was identified in a study of naive and memory T cell subsets. The CDR3 sequence is 16 residues long. Germline lookup yields CDR1 SGDLS and CDR2 YYNGEE. The V and J ends lost 4 bases and 7 bases respectively, with 21 bases between them. As regards this clonotype: A read error is likely, as this CDR3 ends without the conserved phenylalanine or tryptophan.

An equimolar mix of two oligonucleotides served as the beta constant-region primer for TRBC1 and TRBC2. Nested alpha and beta constant-region primers with the SP2 primer drove four PCR rounds on ligated cDNA. TCRdb redid the calling of the UMI-ligation and nested PCR reads with MiXCR, one entry per CDR3 protein. Found here are more than 100,000 distinct CDR3 sequences, 30% to 45% of them singletons; the top ten hold 0.9%. This clonotype was sampled from a human donor in good health. The chain joins TRBV9 to TRBJ2-1; D is possibly TRBD1 or TRBD2 (5 bases each). Sequencing input: central memory CD4+ T cells from blood. DNA for the CDR3: TGTGCCAGCAGCCTCCTGGGGACCCCCCCTTGGAATGAGCAGTTCTCC. This codes for CASSLLGTPPWNEQFS.